This TCR beta chain emerged from a study of OX40 agonist ivuxolimab in advanced cancers. The assay was immunoSEQ multiplex PCR, and TCRdb's table has in-frame clones only and misses some. This table holds around 6,000 clones, roughly 84% found once. The ends were cut back, 1 base at V and 5 bases at J, with 11 bases in the middle. CDR1 and CDR2 from the germline V gene are MGHRA and YSYEKL. The CDR3 totals 14 residues. This clonotype was sampled from an adult with an advanced solid tumor such as melanoma, head and neck, liver or kidney cancer. Sequences were derived from CD4+ or CD8+ T cells sorted from blood, sampled in a trial of the OX40 agonist ivuxolimab. The V and J genes are TRBV4-1 and TRBJ1-1, with unresolved D. CDR3 sequence: CASSQVPGSTEAFF. The CDR3, as DNA: TGCGCCAGCAGCCAAGTCCCGGGGAGTACTGAAGCTTTCTTT.